This T cell receptor (beta chain) was sequenced for a study of beta chain features in type 1 diabetes. V gave up 6 bases and J gave up 8 bases; unmatched junction bases: 6. Per germline, CDR1 MNHNY and CDR2 SVGAGI (reference sequence). The CDR3 runs 14 residues. Study-wide results and caveats: A potential influence of HLA type upon TCRB rearrangement remained unresolved herein. The naive, central memory and Treg TCRB repertoires looked more alike in patients than they did in healthy donors. The study notes PCR might favor shorter templates equally in patients and controls. Highly expressing activated T cells could be over-counted with a cDNA template.

Expressed TCRB transcripts were sequenced because the isolated RNA had all been reverse transcribed beforehand. TCRdb's copy holds only in-frame clones and misses some; the assay was immunoSEQ multiplex PCR. The sample contains roughly 610,000 clones, less than 20% of which appear only once. Comment on this clone: Its matching antigen is unknown.

The TCR originated in a man aged 18 to 30 in good health. Sequenced: naive CD4+ T cells from blood. The chain carries TRBV6-6 and TRBJ2-1; 11 nucleotides line up with TRBD2. The CDR3 loop reads CASRTLAGGYEQFF. The CDR3 region has the DNA TGTGCCAGCAGAACTCTAGCGGGAGGCTATGAGCAGTTCTTC.